Listed below are T cell receptor beta chains from one sample, sequenced in a study of T cells after yellow fever vaccination. TCRdb called the 5' RACE reads again in MiXCR, with one record for every CDR3 protein. The data show 45,000 to 65,000 distinct CDR3 sequences, 6.6% seen once. Sample: CD8+ T cells not binding an NS4B(214-222) dextramer, sorted from PBMCs, taken approximately 47 days after the first yellow fever vaccination. Receptors were obtained from a man aged 18 to 30 who received the YFV17D yellow fever vaccine. CDR3s include the opening cysteine and the closing phenylalanine or tryptophan. A D gene is named only where the DNA matches it firmly. Not every row has a clone size; where given, it reads once, few, many or a size class.

j_call,clone_size,d_call,v_call,cdr3_aa,cdr3_nt
TRBJ1-1,many,TRBD1,TRBV11-2,CASSPDRGRGNTEAFF,TGTGCCAGCAGCCCGGACAGGGGTAGAGGGAACACTGAAGCTTTCTTT
TRBJ1-2,few,NA,TRBV3-1,CASSPRGYTF,TGTGCCAGCAGCCCCAGAGGCTACACCTTC
TRBJ1-6,few,NA,TRBV5-4,CATAERGINSPLHF,TGTGCCACCGCAGAAAGAGGGATAAATTCACCCCTCCACTTT
TRBJ1-1,few,NA,TRBV30,CAWSPVRGEAFF,TGTGCCTGGAGCCCCGTCAGGGGCGAAGCTTTCTTT
TRBJ2-1,NA,TRBD2,TRBV10-3,CAISEPIAGGPGNEQFF,TGTGCCATCAGTGAGCCTATAGCGGGGGGGCCCGGGAATGAGCAGTTCTTC
TRBJ2-3,few,NA,TRBV28,CASSLLGFDDTQYF,TGTGCCAGCAGTTTACTAGGGTTTGATGATACGCAGTATTTT
TRBJ2-3,NA,NA,TRBV2,CAIMRSGADTQYF,TGTGCCATTATGCGCTCGGGGGCAGATACGCAGTATTTT
TRBJ2-5,NA,NA,TRBV7-3,CASSPTRAPLETQYF,TGTGCCAGCAGCCCAACACGGGCCCCTTTGGAGACCCAGTACTTC
TRBJ2-2,NA,NA,TRBV12-3/TRBV12-4,CASSLGTRPGELFF,TGTGCCAGCAGTTTAGGAACTAGACCCGGGGAGCTGTTTTTT
TRBJ1-6,many,TRBD1,TRBV3-1,CASSGTGNNSPLHF,TGTGCCAGCAGCGGGACAGGGAATAATTCACCCCTCCACTTT
TRBJ2-2,few,NA,TRBV29-1,CSVTGHTNTGELFF,TGCAGCGTCACCGGACATACGAACACCGGGGAGCTGTTTTTT
TRBJ2-5,many,NA,TRBV6-5,CASSSTVPWETQYF,TGTGCCAGCAGTTCTACTGTCCCATGGGAGACCCAGTACTTC
TRBJ2-5,NA,NA,TRBV27,CASSPHPGRAAVETQYF,TGTGCCAGCAGTCCCCATCCGGGACGAGCCGCGGTGGAGACCCAGTACTTC
TRBJ1-5,NA,NA,TRBV7-2,CASSLEAGSWPHHF,TGTGCCAGCAGCTTAGAGGCAGGTAGTTGGCCCCACCATTTT
TRBJ1-1,few,TRBD1,TRBV4-1,CASSRDREFMNTEAFF,TGCGCCAGCAGCCGAGACAGGGAGTTCATGAACACTGAAGCTTTCTTT
TRBJ2-1,NA,TRBD1,TRBV27,CASSWRQGQEQFF,TGTGCCAGCAGCTGGAGACAGGGACAGGAGCAGTTCTTC
TRBJ2-3,many,TRBD2,TRBV7-2,CASSPRGGPWDTQYF,TGTGCCAGCAGCCCTCGGGGGGGCCCCTGGGATACGCAGTATTTT